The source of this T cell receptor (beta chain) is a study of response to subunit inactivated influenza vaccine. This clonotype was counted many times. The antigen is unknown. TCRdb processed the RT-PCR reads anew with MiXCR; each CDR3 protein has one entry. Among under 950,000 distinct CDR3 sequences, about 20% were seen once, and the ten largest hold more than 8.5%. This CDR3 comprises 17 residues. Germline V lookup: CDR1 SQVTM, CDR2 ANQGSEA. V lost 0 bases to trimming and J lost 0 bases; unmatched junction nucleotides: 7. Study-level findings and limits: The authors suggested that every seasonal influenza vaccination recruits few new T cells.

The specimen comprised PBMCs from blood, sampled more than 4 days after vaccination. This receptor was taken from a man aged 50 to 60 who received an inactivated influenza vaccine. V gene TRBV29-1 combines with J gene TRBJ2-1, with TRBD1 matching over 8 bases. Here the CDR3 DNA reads TGCAGCGTTGAAGAGGCACGGACAGGGAGCTCCTACAATGAGCAGTTCTTC. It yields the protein CSVEEARTGSSYNEQFF.